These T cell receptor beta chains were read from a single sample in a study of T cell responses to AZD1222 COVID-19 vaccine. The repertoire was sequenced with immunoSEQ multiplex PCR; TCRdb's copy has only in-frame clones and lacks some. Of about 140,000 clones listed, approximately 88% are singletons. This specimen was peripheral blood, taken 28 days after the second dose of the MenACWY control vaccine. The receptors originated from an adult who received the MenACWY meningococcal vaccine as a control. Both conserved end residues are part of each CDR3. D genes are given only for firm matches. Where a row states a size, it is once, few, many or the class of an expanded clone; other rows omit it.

CDR3aa: CASSLGQRGDYTQYF
CDR3nt: TGTGCCAGCAGCTTGGGTCAGCGGGGGGACTATACGCAGTATTTT
abundance: -
d_gene: TRBD2
v_gene: TRBV5-4
j_gene: TRBJ2-3

CDR3aa: CASSSTSGPQHF
CDR3nt: TGTGCCAGCAGCTCTACCAGTGGGCCCCAGCATTTT
abundance: -
d_gene: -
v_gene: TRBV11-3
j_gene: TRBJ1-5

CDR3aa: CASWLGGYTF
CDR3nt: TGTGCCAGCTGGTTGGGTGGCTACACCTTC
abundance: -
d_gene: -
v_gene: TRBV12-3/TRBV12-4
j_gene: TRBJ1-2

CDR3aa: CASSPQQGGNEKLFF
CDR3nt: TGTGCCAGCAGCCCCCAGCAGGGCGGGAATGAAAAACTGTTTTTT
abundance: -
d_gene: -
v_gene: TRBV28
j_gene: TRBJ1-4

CDR3aa: CASSLYGTSGRNEQFF
CDR3nt: TGTGCCAGCAGCTTATATGGGACTAGCGGGAGGAATGAGCAGTTCTTC
abundance: -
d_gene: TRBD2
v_gene: TRBV7-3
j_gene: TRBJ2-1

CDR3aa: CATSDFPGETQYF
CDR3nt: TGTGCCACCTCGGACTTCCCAGGAGAGACCCAGTACTTC
abundance: -
d_gene: -
v_gene: TRBV24-1
j_gene: TRBJ2-5

CDR3aa: CASSYGQGGRYSNQPQHF
CDR3nt: TGTGCCAGCAGTTACGGTCAGGGAGGGAGATATAGCAATCAGCCCCAGCATTTT
abundance: -
d_gene: -
v_gene: TRBV6-2/TRBV6-3
j_gene: TRBJ1-5

CDR3aa: CASSLLAGSGNTIYF
CDR3nt: TGTGCCAGCAGCTTATTAGCGGGTTCTGGAAACACCATATATTTT
abundance: -
d_gene: -
v_gene: TRBV11-2
j_gene: TRBJ1-3

CDR3aa: CASSFGRTTVGQYF
CDR3nt: TGTGCCAGCAGCTTTGGGAGGACTACGGTAGGGCAGTACTTC
abundance: once
d_gene: -
v_gene: TRBV7-2
j_gene: TRBJ2-7

CDR3aa: CASSLLGGRGYTF
CDR3nt: TGTGCCAGCAGTTTACTGGGGGGACGGGGCTACACCTTC
abundance: -
d_gene: -
v_gene: TRBV27
j_gene: TRBJ1-2

CDR3aa: CASSPSRESSYNSPLHF
CDR3nt: TGTGCCAGCTCACCTTCCAGGGAGAGCTCCTATAATTCACCCCTCCACTTT
abundance: -
d_gene: -
v_gene: TRBV18
j_gene: TRBJ1-6

CDR3aa: CASSPRQSQNSPLHF
CDR3nt: TGTGCCAGCTCACCACGACAGAGCCAAAATTCACCCCTCCACTTT
abundance: -
d_gene: -
v_gene: TRBV18
j_gene: TRBJ1-6

CDR3aa: CASSLAGMNTEAFF
CDR3nt: TGCGCCAGCAGCTTAGCAGGGATGAACACTGAAGCTTTCTTT
abundance: once
d_gene: -
v_gene: TRBV5-1
j_gene: TRBJ1-1

CDR3aa: CATSGAGPRELFF
CDR3nt: TGTGCCACCAGTGGGGCGGGACCGCGGGAGCTGTTTTTT
abundance: -
d_gene: -
v_gene: TRBV24-1
j_gene: TRBJ2-2

CDR3aa: CASSELVGYANYGYTF
CDR3nt: TGTGCCAGCAGTGAACTGGTAGGTTATGCTAACTATGGCTACACCTTC
abundance: -
d_gene: -
v_gene: TRBV25-1
j_gene: TRBJ1-2

CDR3aa: CASSLEPRTTEAFF
CDR3nt: TGCGCCAGCAGCTTGGAGCCTAGGACCACTGAAGCTTTCTTT
abundance: -
d_gene: -
v_gene: TRBV5-1
j_gene: TRBJ1-1

CDR3aa: CASSLALNTEAFF
CDR3nt: TGTGCCAGCAGCTTGGCCCTGAACACTGAAGCTTTCTTT
abundance: -
d_gene: -
v_gene: TRBV7-9
j_gene: TRBJ1-1

CDR3aa: CASRPLGGENEKLFF
CDR3nt: TGTGCCAGCAGACCCCTGGGGGGGGAGAATGAAAAACTGTTTTTT
abundance: -
d_gene: -
v_gene: TRBV27
j_gene: TRBJ1-4

CDR3aa: CASSVNGFDNSPLHF
CDR3nt: TGTGCCAGCAGTGTGAACGGGTTCGATAATTCACCCCTCCACTTT
abundance: -
d_gene: -
v_gene: TRBV2
j_gene: TRBJ1-6

CDR3aa: CATSDSGTGDEKLFF
CDR3nt: TGTGCCACCAGTGACTCCGGGACAGGGGACGAAAAACTGTTTTTT
abundance: -
d_gene: TRBD1
v_gene: TRBV24-1
j_gene: TRBJ1-4

CDR3aa: CASSDTREQYF
CDR3nt: TGTGCCAGCAGTGATACGCGCGAGCAGTACTTC
abundance: -
d_gene: -
v_gene: TRBV6-2/TRBV6-3
j_gene: TRBJ2-7

CDR3aa: CASSATGGLYNEQFF
CDR3nt: TGTGCCAGCAGCGCAACGGGGGGCTTATACAATGAGCAGTTCTTC
abundance: -
d_gene: -
v_gene: TRBV13
j_gene: TRBJ2-1

CDR3aa: CASSELRGPFDEQFF
CDR3nt: TGTGCCAGCAGCGAATTGCGGGGACCTTTCGATGAGCAGTTCTTC
abundance: -
d_gene: -
v_gene: TRBV6-4
j_gene: TRBJ2-1

CDR3aa: CASSFLANYGYTF
CDR3nt: TGTGCCAGCAGCTTCCTCGCCAACTATGGCTACACCTTC
abundance: -
d_gene: -
v_gene: TRBV11-3
j_gene: TRBJ1-2

CDR3aa: CASSQDHTGELFF
CDR3nt: TGTGCCAGCAGCCAAGATCACACCGGGGAGCTGTTTTTT
abundance: -
d_gene: -
v_gene: TRBV3-1/TRBV3-2
j_gene: TRBJ2-2

CDR3aa: CASSLGDRGPDGYTF
CDR3nt: TGTGCCAGCAGTTTAGGGGACAGGGGGCCGGATGGCTACACCTTC
abundance: -
d_gene: TRBD1
v_gene: TRBV28
j_gene: TRBJ1-2

CDR3aa: CASSLPLNTEAFF
CDR3nt: TGTGCCAGCAGTTTACCTCTGAACACTGAAGCTTTCTTT
abundance: -
d_gene: -
v_gene: TRBV7-9
j_gene: TRBJ1-1

CDR3aa: CASSLDGSQMGYTF
CDR3nt: TGCGCCAGCAGCTTGGATGGTAGCCAGATGGGCTACACCTTC
abundance: -
d_gene: -
v_gene: TRBV5-1
j_gene: TRBJ1-2

CDR3aa: CATSRDRVGELRAFF
CDR3nt: TGTGCCACCAGCAGAGATCGGGTAGGGGAACTTCGAGCTTTCTTT
abundance: -
d_gene: -
v_gene: TRBV15
j_gene: TRBJ1-1

CDR3aa: CASSSRQGYYEQYF
CDR3nt: TGTGCCAGCAGCTCCAGACAGGGTTACTACGAGCAGTACTTC
abundance: once
d_gene: TRBD1
v_gene: TRBV11-3
j_gene: TRBJ2-7

CDR3aa: CASSRSTVQETQYF
CDR3nt: TGTGCCAGCAGCCGGTCGACAGTCCAAGAGACCCAGTACTTC
abundance: -
d_gene: -
v_gene: TRBV6-2/TRBV6-3
j_gene: TRBJ2-5

CDR3aa: CASSQGEGREQYF
CDR3nt: TGTGCCAGCAGCCAAGGGGAGGGGCGGGAGCAGTACTTC
abundance: -
d_gene: TRBD2
v_gene: TRBV4-2
j_gene: TRBJ2-7

CDR3aa: CASSHHLGTGLNYGYTF
CDR3nt: TGCGCCAGCAGCCATCACCTAGGGACAGGGTTAAACTATGGCTACACCTTC
abundance: once
d_gene: TRBD1
v_gene: TRBV4-1
j_gene: TRBJ1-2

CDR3aa: CASSYRSTGFLYNEQFF
CDR3nt: TGTGCCAGCAGTTATCGGTCGACTGGATTTCTCTACAATGAGCAGTTCTTC
abundance: -
d_gene: -
v_gene: TRBV6-2/TRBV6-3
j_gene: TRBJ2-1

CDR3aa: CSVERLDREAFF
CDR3nt: TGCAGCGTTGAACGACTGGACAGGGAGGCTTTCTTT
abundance: -
d_gene: TRBD1
v_gene: TRBV29-1
j_gene: TRBJ1-1

CDR3aa: CASSDTGLYGYTF
CDR3nt: TGTGCCAGTAGTGATACAGGGCTCTATGGCTACACCTTC
abundance: -
d_gene: -
v_gene: TRBV19
j_gene: TRBJ1-2

CDR3aa: CASSQETLYNEQFF
CDR3nt: TGTGCCAGCAGCCAAGAAACACTGTACAATGAGCAGTTCTTC
abundance: -
d_gene: -
v_gene: TRBV4-2
j_gene: TRBJ2-1

CDR3aa: CASRRREGTDTQYF
CDR3nt: TGCGCCAGCCGGAGGCGGGAGGGGACAGATACGCAGTATTTT
abundance: -
d_gene: TRBD2
v_gene: TRBV5-1
j_gene: TRBJ2-3

CDR3aa: CSVERDRGSNYGYTF
CDR3nt: TGCAGCGTTGAAAGGGACAGGGGATCTAACTATGGCTACACCTTC
abundance: -
d_gene: TRBD1
v_gene: TRBV29-1
j_gene: TRBJ1-2

CDR3aa: CASSLMAGRDYGYTF
CDR3nt: TGTGCCAGCAGCTTAATGGCAGGGAGAGACTATGGCTACACCTTC
abundance: -
d_gene: -
v_gene: TRBV7-3
j_gene: TRBJ1-2

CDR3aa: CASSLQAGGQPQHF
CDR3nt: TGTGCCAGCAGTTTACAGGCCGGTGGCCAGCCCCAGCATTTT
abundance: -
d_gene: -
v_gene: TRBV6-5
j_gene: TRBJ1-5

CDR3aa: CASRGPGQGPESYEQYF
CDR3nt: TGTGCCAGCAGGGGTCCGGGACAGGGGCCGGAATCCTACGAGCAGTACTTC
abundance: -
d_gene: TRBD1
v_gene: TRBV5-4
j_gene: TRBJ2-7

CDR3aa: CASSLDTLNTEAFF
CDR3nt: TGTGCCAGCAGCTTGGACACCTTGAACACTGAAGCTTTCTTT
abundance: -
d_gene: -
v_gene: TRBV5-4
j_gene: TRBJ1-1

CDR3aa: CASSLVGTGALTGNTIYF
CDR3nt: TGTGCCAGCAGCTTAGTCGGGACAGGGGCCCTCACCGGAAACACCATATATTTT
abundance: -
d_gene: TRBD1
v_gene: TRBV7-2
j_gene: TRBJ1-3

CDR3aa: CASSGSEGENTGELFF
CDR3nt: TGCGCCAGCAGCGGCTCCGAGGGCGAGAACACCGGGGAGCTGTTTTTT
abundance: -
d_gene: -
v_gene: TRBV5-1
j_gene: TRBJ2-2

CDR3aa: CASSLTGGRGYEQYF
CDR3nt: TGTGCCAGCAGCCTGACGGGCGGGAGGGGCTACGAGCAGTACTTC
abundance: -
d_gene: TRBD2
v_gene: TRBV13
j_gene: TRBJ2-7